This entry lists 31 T cell receptor beta chains sequenced from one sample in a study of blood T cell repertoires in COVID-19. Generated by immunoSEQ multiplex PCR, the TCRdb table keeps only in-frame clones and is missing some. The table lists about 220,000 clones, 75% to 85% of them singletons, with 13% in the top ten. Sequencing was performed on peripheral blood. These receptors were taken from a human donor in a cohort sampled during active COVID-19.

The chain employs TRBV28 and TRBJ2-3; D call uncertain. Germline V lookup: CDR1 MDHEN, CDR2 SYDVKM. This CDR3 is built from 11 residues. With 2 bases removed from V and 6 bases from J, the gap between germline ends came to 3 bases. This CDR3 reads CASSLSDTQYF. CDR3 bases: TGTGCCAGCAGTTTAAGCGATACGCAGTATTTT.

V is TRBV5-4 and J is TRBJ2-1; 7 nucleotides match TRBD2. Germline CDR1 is SGHNT and CDR2 is YYREEE (reference sequence). The V segment lost 0 bases and the J segment 5 bases; nucleotides outside the gene matches: 8. The CDR3 runs to 16 residues. In DNA, the CDR3 is TGTGCCAGCAGCTTGGCTTCGGCTAGCGGAAACAATGAGCAGTTCTTC. Its translation: CASSLASASGNNEQFF.

This chain connects TRBV28 to TRBJ1-4; 10 bases are shared with TRBD1. The CDR3 is 14 residues long. CDR1 MDHEN and CDR2 SYDVKM come from the germline V gene. The J segment lost 8 bases and the V segment lost 3 bases, leaving 3 bases of the junction unmatched. For the CDR3, the DNA is TGTGCCAGCAGTTTGACAGGGGGCGTCGAAAAACTGTTTTTT. This gives the protein CASSLTGGVEKLFF.

The rearrangement links TRBV4-1 to TRBJ2-1; D perhaps matches TRBD2 (6 bases). The CDR3 is 13 amino acids. Germline V CDR1 and CDR2: MGHRA, YSYEKL. Trimming cost V 0 bases and J 8 bases, with 8 bases left between them. The CDR3 protein is CASSQDRGDEQFF. The CDR3 bases are TGCGCCAGCAGCCAAGATCGCGGGGATGAGCAGTTCTTC.

This clone was seen a handful of times. The chain links TRBV5-1 to TRBJ2-1; TRBD2 aligns across 10 bases. The CDR3 has 16 residues. Germline CDR1 reads SGHRS; CDR2 reads YFSETQ. With V trimmed by 3 bases and J by 9 bases, 12 bases remained unmatched. CDR3 sequence reads: CASSWERVAGGGEQFF. CDR3 DNA sequence: TGCGCCAGCAGCTGGGAGAGGGTAGCGGGGGGCGGTGAGCAGTTCTTC.

CDR3 DNA sequence: TGTGCCAGCAGCTTATCTGTTCATCAGCCCCAGCATTTT. It yields the protein CASSLSVHQPQHF. This chain uses TRBV7-2 with TRBJ1-5; no clear D gene. CDR1 SGHTA and CDR2 FQGNSA come from the germline V gene. V dropped 2 bases and J dropped 5 bases, with 7 bases sitting between them. The CDR3 has 13 residues.

This chain uses TRBV7-2 with TRBJ1-2; D is uncertain. Germline lookup yields CDR1 SGHTA and CDR2 FQGNSA. The CDR3 runs to 15 residues. The V gene lost 3 bases and the J gene lost 4 bases, with 15 bases spanning the gap. CDR3 loop: CASSFFPGERYGYTF. Here the CDR3 DNA reads TGTGCCAGCAGCTTCTTCCCGGGAGAACGCTATGGCTACACCTTC.

The chain has TRBV3-1 (or the pseudogene TRBV3-2) and TRBJ2-7; TRBD1 might be the D (5 bases). CDR3 length equals 15 residues. The V end was cut by 0 bases, the J end by 3 bases, with 12 bases between. Germline CDR1 reads LGHDT; CDR2 reads YNNKEL (reference sequence). The CDR3 sequence is CASSQEGVGFYEQYF. The CDR3 DNA is TGTGCCAGCAGCCAAGAAGGGGTTGGCTTCTACGAGCAGTACTTC.

This chain links TRBV2 with TRBJ2-7; 7 nucleotides match TRBD2. V was clipped by 8 bases and J by 0 bases; unmatched bases: 4. CDR3 length: 13 residues. Looked up from germline, CDR1 is SNHLY and CDR2 is FYNNEI. The CDR3 DNA sequence: TGTGCCAGCGGCCGGGACTACTCCTACGAGCAGTACTTC. It yields the protein CASGRDYSYEQYF.

The table lists this clone with a few counts. The rearrangement links TRBV5-1 to TRBJ1-6, with no clear D. The V gene's germline CDR1 is SGHRS and CDR2 YFSETQ. This CDR3 spans 19 amino acids. Trimming removed 2 bases from V and 7 bases from J, with 25 bases in between. CDR3 sequence (DNA): TGCGCCAGCAGCTTACAAGCGCGGGGAAGTGCGCTGTGGAATTCACCCCTCCACTTT. Translated, it gives CASSLQARGSALWNSPLHF. Looking up the rest from reference TRBV5-1 and TRBJ1-6 gives the full variable domain: KAGVTQTPRYLIKTRGQQVTLSCSPISGHRSVSWYQQTPGQGLQFLFEYFSETQRNKGNFPGRFSGRQFSNSRSEMNVSTLELGDSALYLCASSLQARGSALWNSPLHFGNGTRLTVT.

CDR3 loop: CASSLRLAGTTDTQYF. For the CDR3, the DNA is TGTGCCAGCAGCTTGCGACTAGCGGGGACCACAGATACGCAGTATTTT. The V gene is TRBV11-2, the J gene TRBJ2-3; 11 bases line up with TRBD2. This CDR3 is built from 16 residues. Unmatched junction bases numbered 4, after V lost 3 bases and J lost 2 bases. Germline CDR1 reads SGHAT; CDR2 reads FQNNGV.

This clone showed up just a few times. The rearrangement uses TRBV4-3 and TRBJ1-2, with TRBD1 matching 8 bases. The V gene's germline CDR1 is LGHNA and CDR2 YSLEER. V trimming: 0 bases; J trimming: 4 bases; junction bases outside the gene matches: 4. The CDR3 is 15 residues long. CDR3 sequence: CASSQDGQGGYGYTF. Written as DNA, the CDR3 is TGCGCCAGCAGCCAAGATGGACAGGGTGGCTATGGCTACACCTTC.

This chain joins TRBV3-1 (or the pseudogene TRBV3-2) and TRBJ2-1, with TRBD2 matching 13 bases. V was clipped by 5 bases and J by 8 bases; unmatched bases: 6. CDR1 and CDR2 from the germline V gene are LGHDT and YNNKEL (reference sequence). The CDR3 has 15 amino acids. CDR3 amino acids: CASSLGLAGMYEQFF. The CDR3 DNA reads as TGTGCCAGCAGCTTGGGACTAGCGGGAATGTATGAGCAGTTCTTC.

The chain links TRBV3-1 (or the pseudogene TRBV3-2) to TRBJ1-1; TRBD1 aligns across 7 bases. This CDR3 is 17 amino acids long. Germline lookup yields CDR1 LGHDT and CDR2 YNNKEL (reference sequence). The J segment lost 2 bases and the V segment lost 4 bases, leaving 13 bases of the junction unmatched. CDR3 nucleotides: TGTGCCAGCAGCCTACATGGTCCGGGACAGTATAACACTGAAGCTTTCTTT. This sequence encodes CASSLHGPGQYNTEAFF.

V and J are TRBV19 and TRBJ1-6; tentative D call: TRBD1 (6 bases). Per the germline V gene, CDR1 is LNHDA and CDR2 is SQIVND (reference sequence). V was cut by 6 bases and J by 4 bases, with 22 bases left in between. This CDR3 comprises 18 residues. CDR3 protein: CASSETGTRRSYNSPLHF. CDR3 nucleotide sequence: TGTGCCAGTAGCGAAACCGGGACACGGAGGAGTTATAATTCACCCCTCCACTTT.

The rearrangement joins TRBV10-3 to TRBJ1-5; 10 nucleotides agree with TRBD1. V lost 6 bases and J lost 2; bases outside the gene matches: 4. The length of the CDR3 is 15 residues. Looked up from germline, CDR1 is ENHRY and CDR2 is SYGVKD. CDR3 amino acids: CAISPGTGGNQPQHF. In nucleotides, the CDR3 is TGTGCCATCAGCCCTGGGACAGGGGGCAATCAGCCCCAGCATTTT.

This clone was seen a handful of times. The chain links TRBV30 to TRBJ1-5; D is possibly TRBD1 (6 bases). Germline V gene data show CDR1 as GTSNPN and CDR2 as SVGIG (reference sequence). The CDR3 consists of 13 residues. V was trimmed by 3 bases and J by 4 bases, leaving 10 bases between them. DNA of the CDR3: TGTGCCTGGAGCCGACAGGCGAATCAGCCCCAGCATTTT. Amino acid sequence: CAWSRQANQPQHF.

The chain carries TRBV14 and TRBJ1-2; tentatively, D is TRBD1 (5 bases). The length of the CDR3 is 13 residues. The ends were cut back, 4 bases at V and 10 bases at J, with 16 bases in the middle. Germline CDR1 reads SGHDN; CDR2 reads FVKESK. CDR3 coding DNA: TGTGCCAGCAGCCCCGACGGGGGACGAGTCTACACCTTC. Protein sequence: CASSPDGGRVYTF.

As to this clone: At the DNA level, this CDR3 is encoded by other sequences in the same sample as well. This sequence joins TRBV2 and TRBJ2-1; tentatively, D is TRBD2 (5 bases). The CDR3 has 13 amino acids. Trimming removed 4 bases from V and 5 bases from J, with 9 bases in between. Looked up from germline, CDR1 is SNHLY and CDR2 is FYNNEI. CDR3 protein: CASSVGLNNEQFF. The CDR3 nucleotides read TGTGCCAGCAGTGTAGGACTTAACAATGAGCAGTTCTTC.

This clone was detected only a few times. The chain recombines TRBV4-3 with TRBJ1-2; D may be TRBD1 (5 bases). The CDR3 consists of 14 residues. The germline V and J ends were trimmed by 3 bases and 3 bases, with 11 bases remaining between them. The V gene's germline CDR1 is LGHNA and CDR2 YSLEER. CDR3 protein: CASSHSTDDYGYTF. For the CDR3, the DNA is TGCGCCAGCAGCCATTCGACAGATGACTATGGCTACACCTTC.

The chain has TRBV3-1 (or the pseudogene TRBV3-2) and TRBJ2-2; 7 nucleotides match TRBD2. With 4 bases clipped from V and 5 bases from J, the junction kept 7 bases outside the gene matches. Germline V gene data show CDR1 as LGHDT and CDR2 as YNNKEL (reference sequence). CDR3 length: 15 amino acids. CDR3 loop: CASSPGPAGTGELFF. The CDR3 region has the DNA TGTGCCAGCAGCCCGGGCCCAGCGGGAACCGGGGAGCTGTTTTTT.

V and J are TRBV30 and TRBJ1-2; 9 nucleotides match TRBD1. Germline V gives CDR1 GTSNPN, CDR2 SVGIG (reference sequence). V shed 5 bases, J shed 3 bases, and the junction held 7 bases outside the gene matches. CDR3 length: 14 amino acids. CDR3 amino acids: CAWSGQGHDYGYTF. CDR3 nucleotide sequence: TGTGCCTGGTCGGGACAGGGCCATGACTATGGCTACACCTTC.

V gene TRBV12-3 or TRBV12-4 combines with J gene TRBJ2-7; TRBD2 aligns across 10 bases. The CDR3 totals 13 residues. V trimming: 6 bases; J trimming: 5 bases; junction bases outside the gene matches: 4. CDR3 in amino acids: CASSRTSGDEQYF. As DNA, the CDR3 is TGTGCCAGCAGCCGGACTAGCGGAGACGAGCAGTACTTC.

This clone was picked up one time. V usage is TRBV7-8 and J usage is TRBJ1-3, with 10 bases identical to TRBD1. Per germline, CDR1 SGHVS and CDR2 FQNEAQ. CDR3 length: 14 amino acids. J was trimmed by 7 bases and V by 4 bases; bases with no gene match: 4. The CDR3 DNA sequence: TGTGCCAGCAGCTACGGACAGGGGGTCAACACCATATATTTT. It codes for CASSYGQGVNTIYF.

CDR3 nucleotides: TGTGCCAGCAGCTTCGGGCGGGACAGGGGGAGTGAGCAGTACTTC. It encodes CASSFGRDRGSEQYF. The chain employs TRBV7-9 and TRBJ2-7, with 11 bases matching TRBD1. Germline assignment: CDR1 SEHNR and CDR2 FQNEAQ (reference sequence). The ends lost 3 bases at V and 7 bases at J; junction bases unmatched: 8. This CDR3 contains 15 residues.

The table lists this clone with a count of one. J is TRBJ1-6 and V is TRBV5-5, with no clear D. CDR3 length: 14 residues. V was shortened by 2 bases and J by 7 bases, with 10 bases between the two germline ends. Germline CDR1 is SGHKS and CDR2 is YYEKEE (reference sequence). The CDR3 here is CASSLWSMNSPLHF. The CDR3, as DNA: TGTGCCAGCAGCTTATGGAGCATGAATTCACCCCTCCACTTT.

The rearrangement uses TRBV6-2 or TRBV6-3 and TRBJ1-5; 7 bases line up with TRBD1. CDR1 and CDR2 (germline): MNHEY, SVGEGT. Trimming removed 6 bases from V and 6 bases from J; junction bases left unmatched: 14. The CDR3 is 16 residues long. The CDR3 loop reads CASSPSTTGLSQPQHF. CDR3 bases: TGTGCCAGCAGCCCTTCCACGACAGGGCTGAGTCAGCCCCAGCATTTT.

This chain connects TRBV19 to TRBJ2-2; D possibly corresponds to TRBD2 (5 bases). V lost 3 bases and J lost 5, with 16 bases in between. Germline CDR1 reads LNHDA; CDR2 reads SQIVND (reference sequence). The CDR3 spans 16 residues. CDR3 loop: CASSMSVVAPTGELFF. The CDR3, as DNA: TGTGCCAGTAGTATGAGTGTGGTAGCGCCTACCGGGGAGCTGTTTTTT. The entire variable domain, with the rest obtained from reference TRBV19 and TRBJ2-2, is as follows: DGGITQSPKYLFRKEGQNVTLSCEQNLNHDAMYWYRQDPGQGLRLIYYSQIVNDFQKGDIAEGYSVSREKKESFPLTVTSAQKNPTAFYLCASSMSVVAPTGELFFGEGSRLTVL.

In DNA form, the CDR3 reads TGTGCCAGCAGCGAGGGTTGGGATACGCAGTATTTT. Translating it yields CASSEGWDTQYF. V and J are TRBV6-5 and TRBJ2-3; TRBD2 might be the D (5 bases). Trimming removed 6 bases at V and 6 bases at J, with 10 bases between. Germline values: CDR1 MNHEY, CDR2 SVGAGI. This CDR3 spans 12 amino acids.

The chain has TRBV27 and TRBJ1-1, with a tentative D call TRBD1 (6 bases). There are 19 residues in the CDR3. Looked up from germline, CDR1 is MNHEY and CDR2 is SMNVEV (reference sequence). Deletions cut 5 bases from V and 4 bases from J, with 29 bases between. The CDR3 DNA follows: TGTGCCAGCAGTCCCTTTATGGATCCCAGGGGAACCTCTTTCACTGAAGCTTTCTTT. Its protein product is CASSPFMDPRGTSFTEAFF.

The V call is TRBV7-9, the J call TRBJ2-7; 9 bases match TRBD2. Germline CDR1 SEHNR, CDR2 FQNEAQ (reference sequence). J was trimmed by 3 bases and V by 5 bases; bases with no gene match: 8. CDR3 length equals 15 residues. The CDR3 sequence: CASSDGTSLIYEQYF. The CDR3 DNA sequence: TGTGCCAGCAGCGACGGGACTAGCCTGATCTACGAGCAGTACTTC.